These 21 T cell receptor beta chains originate from one sample sequenced in a study of Tregs in tolerant kidney transplant recipients. The nonmyeloablative bone marrow transplants came from related graft donors, with transient mixed chimerism. Assay: immunoSEQ multiplex PCR; the TCRdb copy retains only in-frame clones and omits some. The repertoire includes 20,000 to 25,000 clones, about 84% of them detected once, and about 25% sits in the top ten. Material: CD8+ T cells from blood (PBMCs), obtained 6 months after the transplant. The receptors were sampled from a human patient who received a combined kidney and bone marrow transplant. Some of the T cells may derive from the graft donor.

The chain recombines TRBV9 with TRBJ2-5, with 10 nucleotides matching TRBD1. This CDR3 spans 16 amino acids. Germline trimming cut 4 bases from V and 6 bases from J; bases unmatched to any gene: 12. The germline V gene has CDR1 SGDLS and CDR2 YYNGEE. CDR3: CASSPPPGDRGQTQYF. The CDR3 DNA follows: TGTGCCAGCAGCCCCCCCCCTGGGGACAGGGGACAGACCCAGTACTTC.

The chain recombines TRBV27 with TRBJ1-5; TRBD1 matches 8 bases. This CDR3 is built from 16 residues. V shed 5 bases, J shed 11 bases, and the junction held 17 bases outside the gene matches. Germline loops: CDR1 MNHEY, CDR2 SMNVEV (reference sequence). DNA for the CDR3: TGTGCCAGCAGTCCCGGACAGGGCCCCCTTGTTTTGGCCCAGCATTTT. It yields the protein CASSPGQGPLVLAQHF.

J is TRBJ2-7 and V is TRBV4-3; the match to TRBD2 covers 11 bases. Germline V CDR1 and CDR2: LGHNA, YSLEER. This CDR3 is 17 amino acids long. V lost 0 bases and J lost 1; bases outside the gene matches: 5. CDR3 DNA sequence: TGCGCCAGCAGCCAAGAACTAGCGGGAGAGGATTCCTACGAGCAGTACTTC. It is translated as CASSQELAGEDSYEQYF.

This chain joins TRBV19 and TRBJ1-1, with a tentative D call TRBD1 (5 bases). The CDR3 length is 14 residues. The V gene lost 3 bases and the J gene lost 1 base, with 9 bases spanning the gap. Germline assignment: CDR1 LNHDA and CDR2 SQIVND (reference sequence). The DNA for the CDR3 is TGTGCCAGTAGTATTTCAGGGTGGAACACTGAAGCTTTCTTT. It specifies CASSISGWNTEAFF.

The chain is built from TRBV9 and TRBJ1-2; a possible D gene is TRBD1 (5 bases). The germline gives CDR1 SGDLS, CDR2 YYNGEE. The CDR3 sequence is 16 residues long. Trimming cost V 6 bases and J 4 bases, with 22 bases left between them. The CDR3 region has the DNA TGTGCCAGCACCTTAGCCGGGGGACCGCTACGCTATGGCTACACCTTC. Its protein is CASTLAGGPLRYGYTF.

The rearrangement joins TRBV7-9 to TRBJ1-1, with TRBD1 matching 8 bases. Trimming cost V 4 bases and J 2 bases; bases outside gene matches: 9. The CDR3 runs 16 residues. Germline V lookup: CDR1 SEHNR, CDR2 FQNEAQ (reference sequence). The CDR3 region is CASSSIRTGKNTEAFF. As DNA, the CDR3 is TGTGCCAGCAGCTCTATTAGGACAGGGAAAAACACTGAAGCTTTCTTT.

This clone occurred once. The CDR3, as DNA: TGTGCCAGCACGCCGGGGGACAGGGCATACGAGCAGTACTTC. This encodes CASTPGDRAYEQYF. V gene TRBV9 combines with J gene TRBJ2-7, with 9 positions matching TRBD1. Per the germline V gene, CDR1 is SGDLS and CDR2 is YYNGEE. With 6 bases clipped from V and 4 bases from J, the junction kept 8 bases outside the gene matches. This CDR3 has 14 amino acids.

This chain connects TRBV30 to TRBJ1-4; 8 nucleotides match TRBD1. Trimming took 0 bases from V and 8 from J; bases not matched to a gene: 8. The CDR3 is made up of 15 amino acids. Germline CDR1 GTSNPN, CDR2 SVGIG (reference sequence). In DNA, the CDR3 is TGTGCCTGGAGTGTACTCGGACAGGGTTTCGAAAAACTGTTTTTT. Its protein is CAWSVLGQGFEKLFF.

This clone occurred a few times. Other DNA variants within this sample encode the same CDR3. The chain employs TRBV4-2 and TRBJ1-5, with a possible D match to TRBD1 (5 bases). Per the germline V gene, CDR1 is LGHNA and CDR2 is YNFKEQ. CDR3 length: 16 amino acids. V was trimmed by 0 bases and J by 4 bases, leaving 13 bases between them. The CDR3 DNA sequence: TGTGCCAGCAGCCAAGATAGGGCAGGGTCAAATCAGCCCCAGCATTTT. This sequence encodes CASSQDRAGSNQPQHF.

This sequence joins TRBV6-5 and TRBJ2-1; TRBD1 matches at 7 bases. From germline, CDR1 is MNHEY and CDR2 SVGAGI. The junction had 4 bases not matched to a gene; V was cut back by 5 bases and J by 3 bases. This CDR3 spans 14 amino acids. This CDR3 is CASSNRDSYNEQFF. As DNA, the CDR3 is TGTGCCAGCAGTAACCGGGACAGCTACAATGAGCAGTTCTTC.

The chain joins TRBV28 to TRBJ1-4; no clear D. The CDR3 has 16 residues. The germline V gene has CDR1 MDHEN and CDR2 SYDVKM. V lost 6 bases to trimming and J lost 8 bases, with 22 bases between them. For the CDR3, the DNA is TGTGCCAGCAGCCGCAATCCACAGAAGGCTTTGGAAAAACTGTTTTTT. Residues: CASSRNPQKALEKLFF.

The J gene is TRBJ2-7, the V gene TRBV4-3, with TRBD1 matching over 7 bases. This CDR3 contains 17 residues. Trimming took 4 bases from V and 0 from J; bases not matched to a gene: 12. The germline V gene has CDR1 LGHNA and CDR2 YSLEER. The CDR3 reads CASSRNTGTEFSYEQYF. The CDR3 DNA follows: TGCGCCAGCAGCCGAAATACCGGGACAGAGTTCTCCTACGAGCAGTACTTC.

The rearrangement links TRBV7-3 to TRBJ2-5, with 11 bases fitting TRBD2. CDR3 length: 15 residues. J gave up 5 bases and V 4 bases, and 6 bases lay outside the gene matches. Germline CDR1 SGHTA, CDR2 FQGTGA. CDR3 residues: CASSYLAGGQETQYF. CDR3 DNA sequence: TGTGCCAGCAGCTATTTAGCGGGGGGGCAGGAGACCCAGTACTTC.

The gene calls are TRBV5-6 and TRBJ1-6; the D is unclear. CDR1 and CDR2 from the germline V gene are SGHDT and YYEEEE. This CDR3 spans 16 amino acids. Trimming shortened V by 0 bases and J by 9 bases, and 16 bases separated the two germline ends. Written as DNA, the CDR3 is TGTGCCAGCAGCTTGGGGGCAGCCCGATTAAGTTCACCCCTCCACTTT. It codes for CASSLGAARLSSPLHF.

The rearrangement uses TRBV9 and TRBJ2-4; 12 bases match TRBD2. The CDR3 sequence is 16 residues long. V lost 3 bases and J lost 3; bases outside the gene matches: 4. Per the germline V gene, CDR1 is SGDLS and CDR2 is YYNGEE. CDR3 amino acids: CASSGRTSGDKNIQYF. Here the CDR3 DNA reads TGTGCCAGCAGCGGACGGACTAGCGGGGACAAAAACATTCAGTACTTC. The complete variable domain, with remaining parts taken from reference TRBV9 and TRBJ2-4, reads DSGVTQTPKHLITATGQRVTLRCSPRSGDLSVYWYQQSLDQGLQFLIQYYNGEERAKGNILERFSAQQFPDLHSELNLSSLELGDSALYFCASSGRTSGDKNIQYFGAGTRLSVL.

The CDR3 DNA reads TGCGCCAGCAGCCCCGGGACTAGACTCATTTACAATGAGCAGTTCTTC. It is translated as CASSPGTRLIYNEQFF. The V call is TRBV4-3, the J call TRBJ2-1; 8 bases are shared with TRBD2. Trimming took 4 bases from V and 4 from J; bases not matched to a gene: 9. Germline V CDR1 and CDR2: LGHNA, YSLEER. The CDR3 loop spans 16 amino acids.

Details on this clone: Germline is not matched at one junction end, which may reflect a read error. The rearrangement links TRBV7-9 to TRBJ2-2, with D possibly TRBD1 on 6 matching bases. The CDR3 extends over 16 amino acids. Germline V gene lookup returns CDR1 SEHNR and CDR2 FQNEAQ (reference sequence). The CDR3 here is CASSHGTGRNTGELFF. DNA of the CDR3: TGCGCCAGCAGCCATGGAACAGGGCGGAACACCGGGGAGCTGTTTTTT. Looking up the rest from reference TRBV7-9 and TRBJ2-2 gives the full variable domain: DTGVSQNPRHKITKRGQNVTFRCDPISEHNRLYWYRQTLGQGPEFLTYFQNEAQLEKSRLLSDRFSAERPKGSFSTLEIQRTEQGDSAMYLCASSHGTGRNTGELFFGEGSRLTVL.

The V call is TRBV5-1, the J call TRBJ1-2; tentative D call: TRBD1 (5 bases). Trimming shortened V by 0 bases and J by 4 bases, and 7 bases separated the two germline ends. Germline CDR1 and CDR2: SGHRS and YFSETQ. The CDR3 consists of 13 residues. The CDR3 coding sequence is TGCGCCAGCAGCTTGGGACAGAGCTATGGCTACACCTTC. Translation: CASSLGQSYGYTF. Based on the CDR3 plus reference TRBV5-1 and TRBJ1-2, the full variable domain is KAGVTQTPRYLIKTRGQQVTLSCSPISGHRSVSWYQQTPGQGLQFLFEYFSETQRNKGNFPGRFSGRQFSNSRSEMNVSTLELGDSALYLCASSLGQSYGYTFGSGTRLTVV.

This chain connects TRBV11-2 to TRBJ2-1, with 7 nucleotides matching TRBD2. The germline V gene encodes CDR1 SGHAT and CDR2 FQNNGV. Losses at the gene ends were 7 bases for V and 6 bases for J; bases not matched to a gene: 12. The CDR3 has 15 amino acids. CDR3 coding DNA: TGTGCCAGCAATGGGGGGGGTTGGAGGGGCAATGAGCAGTTCTTC. It yields the protein CASNGGGWRGNEQFF.

This chain links TRBV2 with TRBJ2-3, with TRBD2 matching 10 bases. The V and J ends lost 2 bases and 5 bases, in that order; junction bases with no gene match: 7. The CDR3 has 16 amino acids. Germline V CDR1 and CDR2: SNHLY, FYNNEI. Here the CDR3 reads CASSEIGSGRIDTQYF. As DNA, the CDR3 is TGTGCCAGCAGTGAAATAGGTAGCGGGAGGATAGATACGCAGTATTTT.

This clone has at least ten counts. The chain employs TRBV7-9 and TRBJ2-7, with D possibly TRBD1 on 5 matching bases. Germline CDR1 SEHNR, CDR2 FQNEAQ (reference sequence). V gave up 2 bases and J gave up 5 bases, with 10 bases separating them. The CDR3 length is 13 residues. The CDR3 protein is CASSLRGIDEQYF. CDR3 nucleotides: TGTGCCAGCAGCTTAAGGGGTATCGACGAGCAGTACTTC.